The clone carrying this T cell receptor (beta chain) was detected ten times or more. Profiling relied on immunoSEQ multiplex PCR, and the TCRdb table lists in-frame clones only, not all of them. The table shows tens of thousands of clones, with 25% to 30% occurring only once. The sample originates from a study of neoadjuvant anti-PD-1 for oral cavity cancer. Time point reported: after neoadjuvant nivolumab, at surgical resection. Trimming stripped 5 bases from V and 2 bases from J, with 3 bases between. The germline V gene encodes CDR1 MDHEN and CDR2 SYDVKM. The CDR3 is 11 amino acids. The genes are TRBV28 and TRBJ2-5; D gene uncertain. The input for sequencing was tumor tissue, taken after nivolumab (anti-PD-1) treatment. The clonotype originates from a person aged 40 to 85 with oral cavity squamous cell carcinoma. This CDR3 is CASSQQETQYF. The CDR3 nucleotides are TGTGCCAGCAGTCAACAAGAGACCCAGTACTTC.